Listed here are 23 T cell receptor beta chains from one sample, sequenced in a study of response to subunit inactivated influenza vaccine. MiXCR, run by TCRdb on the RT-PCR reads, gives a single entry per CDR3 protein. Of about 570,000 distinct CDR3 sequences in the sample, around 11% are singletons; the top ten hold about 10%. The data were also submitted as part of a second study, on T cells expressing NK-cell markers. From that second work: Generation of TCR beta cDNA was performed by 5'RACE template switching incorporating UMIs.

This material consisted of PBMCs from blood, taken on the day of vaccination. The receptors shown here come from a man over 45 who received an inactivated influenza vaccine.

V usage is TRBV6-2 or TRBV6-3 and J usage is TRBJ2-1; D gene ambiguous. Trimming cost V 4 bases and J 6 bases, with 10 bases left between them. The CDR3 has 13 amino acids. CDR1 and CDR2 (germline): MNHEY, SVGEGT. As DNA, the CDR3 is TGTGCCAGCAGTTTTCTTGTCGGCAATGAGCAGTTCTTC. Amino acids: CASSFLVGNEQFF.

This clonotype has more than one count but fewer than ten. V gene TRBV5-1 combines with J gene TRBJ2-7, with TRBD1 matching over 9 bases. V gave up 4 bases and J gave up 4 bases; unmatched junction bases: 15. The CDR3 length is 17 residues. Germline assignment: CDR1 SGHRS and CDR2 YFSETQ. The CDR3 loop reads CASSPGQGREKGYEQYF. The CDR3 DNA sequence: TGCGCCAGCAGCCCGGGACAGGGTCGCGAGAAGGGATACGAGCAGTACTTC.

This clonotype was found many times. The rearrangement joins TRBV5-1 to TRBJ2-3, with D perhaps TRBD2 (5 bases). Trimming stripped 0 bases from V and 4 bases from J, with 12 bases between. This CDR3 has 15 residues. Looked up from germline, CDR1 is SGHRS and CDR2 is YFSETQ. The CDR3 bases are TGCGCCAGCAGCTTGGGCGGCAGAGCGGCAGATACGCAGTATTTT. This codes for CASSLGGRAADTQYF.

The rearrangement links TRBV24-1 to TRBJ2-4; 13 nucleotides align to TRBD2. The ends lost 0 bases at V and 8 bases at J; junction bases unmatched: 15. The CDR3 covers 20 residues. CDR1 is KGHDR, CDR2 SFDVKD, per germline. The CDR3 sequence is CATSDLLEQGLAGAVDIQYF. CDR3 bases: TGTGCCACCAGTGATTTGCTGGAACAAGGACTAGCGGGAGCAGTCGACATTCAGTACTTC.

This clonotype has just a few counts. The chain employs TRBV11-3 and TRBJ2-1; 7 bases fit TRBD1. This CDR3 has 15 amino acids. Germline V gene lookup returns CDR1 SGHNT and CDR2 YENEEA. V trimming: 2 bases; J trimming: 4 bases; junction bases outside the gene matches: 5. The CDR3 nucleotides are TGTGCCAGCAGCTTAAGTGGACAGGTTTACAATGAGCAGTTCTTC. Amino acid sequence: CASSLSGQVYNEQFF. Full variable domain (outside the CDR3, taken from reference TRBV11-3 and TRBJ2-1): EAGVVQSPRYKIIEKKQPVAFWCNPISGHNTLYWYLQNLGQGPELLIRYENEEAVDDSQLPKDRFSAERLKGVDSTLKIQPAELGDSAVYLCASSLSGQVYNEQFFGPGTRLTVL.

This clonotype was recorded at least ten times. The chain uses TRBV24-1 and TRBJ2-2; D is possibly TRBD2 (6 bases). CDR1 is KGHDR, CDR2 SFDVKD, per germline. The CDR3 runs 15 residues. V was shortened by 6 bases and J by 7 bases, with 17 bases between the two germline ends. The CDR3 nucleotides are TGTGCCACCAGTCCTCCAAGTCGGGGGTTCGGGGAGCTGTTTTTT. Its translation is CATSPPSRGFGELFF.

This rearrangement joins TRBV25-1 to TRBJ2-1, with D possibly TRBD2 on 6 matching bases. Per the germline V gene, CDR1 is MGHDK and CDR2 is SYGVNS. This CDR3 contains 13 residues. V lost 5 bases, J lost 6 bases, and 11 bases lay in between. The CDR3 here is CASSLGLINEQFF. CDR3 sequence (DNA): TGTGCCAGCAGTTTGGGACTTATCAATGAGCAGTTCTTC.

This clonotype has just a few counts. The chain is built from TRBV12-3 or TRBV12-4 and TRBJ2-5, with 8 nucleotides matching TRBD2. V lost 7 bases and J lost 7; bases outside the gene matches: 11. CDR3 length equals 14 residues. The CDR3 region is CASMPGGPGLTQYF. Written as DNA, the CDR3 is TGTGCCAGCATGCCGGGAGGGCCTGGTTTGACCCAGTACTTC.

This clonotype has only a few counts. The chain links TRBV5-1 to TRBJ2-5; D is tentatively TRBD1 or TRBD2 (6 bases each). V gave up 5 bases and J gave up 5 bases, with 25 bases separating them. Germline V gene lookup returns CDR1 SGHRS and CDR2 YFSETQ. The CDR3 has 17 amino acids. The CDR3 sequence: CASSPGVRTVEGETQYF. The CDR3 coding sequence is TGCGCCAGCAGTCCGGGGGTTCGGACAGTGGAGGGGGAGACCCAGTACTTC. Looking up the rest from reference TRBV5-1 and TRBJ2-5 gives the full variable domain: KAGVTQTPRYLIKTRGQQVTLSCSPISGHRSVSWYQQTPGQGLQFLFEYFSETQRNKGNFPGRFSGRQFSNSRSEMNVSTLELGDSALYLCASSPGVRTVEGETQYFGPGTRLLVL.

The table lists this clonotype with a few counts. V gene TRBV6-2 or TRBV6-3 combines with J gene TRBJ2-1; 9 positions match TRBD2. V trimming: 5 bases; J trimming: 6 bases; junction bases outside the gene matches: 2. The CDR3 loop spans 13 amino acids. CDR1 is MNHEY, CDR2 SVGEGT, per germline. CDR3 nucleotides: TGTGCCAGCAGTAGGACTAGCGTCAATGAGCAGTTCTTC. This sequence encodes CASSRTSVNEQFF.

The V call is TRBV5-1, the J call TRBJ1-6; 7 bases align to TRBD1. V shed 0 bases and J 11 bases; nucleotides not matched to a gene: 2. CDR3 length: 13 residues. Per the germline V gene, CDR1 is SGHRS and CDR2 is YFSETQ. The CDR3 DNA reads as TGCGCCAGCAGCTTGGACAGGGGAACACCCCTCCACTTT. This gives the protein CASSLDRGTPLHF.

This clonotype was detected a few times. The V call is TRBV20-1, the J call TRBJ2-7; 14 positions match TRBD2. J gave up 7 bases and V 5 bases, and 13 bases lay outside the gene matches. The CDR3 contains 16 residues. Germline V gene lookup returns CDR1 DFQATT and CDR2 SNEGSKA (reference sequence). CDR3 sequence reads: CSASGTSGSSGLEQYF. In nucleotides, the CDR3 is TGCAGTGCTTCCGGGACTAGCGGGAGTTCCGGGTTGGAGCAGTACTTC.

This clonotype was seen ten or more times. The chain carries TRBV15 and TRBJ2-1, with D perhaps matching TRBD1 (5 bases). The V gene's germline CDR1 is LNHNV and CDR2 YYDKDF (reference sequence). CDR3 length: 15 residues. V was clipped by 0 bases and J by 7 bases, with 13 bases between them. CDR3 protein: CATSREAVGANEQFF. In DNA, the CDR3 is TGTGCCACCAGCAGAGAGGCAGTTGGGGCGAATGAGCAGTTCTTC.

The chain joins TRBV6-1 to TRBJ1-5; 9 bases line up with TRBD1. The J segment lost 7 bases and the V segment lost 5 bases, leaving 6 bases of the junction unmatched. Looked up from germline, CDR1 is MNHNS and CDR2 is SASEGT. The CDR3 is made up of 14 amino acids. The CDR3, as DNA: TGTGCCAGCAGTCGGGACAGGGCGCGCCAGCCCCAGCATTTT. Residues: CASSRDRARQPQHF.

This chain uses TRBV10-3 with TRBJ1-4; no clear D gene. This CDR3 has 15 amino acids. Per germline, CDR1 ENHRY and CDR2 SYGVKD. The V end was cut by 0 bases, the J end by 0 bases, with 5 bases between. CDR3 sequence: CAISESGTTNEKLFF. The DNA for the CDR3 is TGTGCCATCAGTGAGTCGGGGACAACTAATGAAAAACTGTTTTTT.

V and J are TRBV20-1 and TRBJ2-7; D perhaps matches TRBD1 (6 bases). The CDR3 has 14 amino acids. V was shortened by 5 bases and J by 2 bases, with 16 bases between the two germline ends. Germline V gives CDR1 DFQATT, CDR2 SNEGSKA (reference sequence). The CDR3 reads CSAGGHLNPYEQYF. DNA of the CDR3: TGCAGTGCTGGGGGACACTTGAACCCCTACGAGCAGTACTTC.

The CDR3 DNA reads as TGTGCCAGCAGAACCGGGACAAATATGAAAAAAGAGACCCAGTACTTC. As protein: CASRTGTNMKKETQYF. The chain joins TRBV11-2 to TRBJ2-5; D may be TRBD1 (6 bases). The CDR3 runs 16 residues. The V gene lost 6 bases and the J gene lost 3 bases, with 20 bases spanning the gap. Germline V gives CDR1 SGHAT, CDR2 FQNNGV. Supplemented by reference TRBV11-2 and TRBJ2-5, the full variable domain reads EAGVAQSPRYKIIEKRQSVAFWCNPISGHATLYWYQQILGQGPKLLIQFQNNGVVDDSQLPKDRFSAERLKGVDSTLKIQPAKLEDSAVYLCASRTGTNMKKETQYFGPGTRLLVL.

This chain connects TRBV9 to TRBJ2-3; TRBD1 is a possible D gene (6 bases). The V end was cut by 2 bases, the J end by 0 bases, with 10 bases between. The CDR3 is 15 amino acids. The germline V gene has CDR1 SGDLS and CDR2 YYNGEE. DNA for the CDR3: TGTGCCAGCAGCGTCGGACAGACTAGCACAGATACGCAGTATTTT. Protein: CASSVGQTSTDTQYF.

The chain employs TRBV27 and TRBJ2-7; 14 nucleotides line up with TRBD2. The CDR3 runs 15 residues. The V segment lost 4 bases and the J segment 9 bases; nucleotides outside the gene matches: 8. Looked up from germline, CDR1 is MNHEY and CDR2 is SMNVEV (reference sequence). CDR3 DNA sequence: TGTGCCAGCAGTTCTACCGGGACTAGCGGGAGTTCGCAGTACTTC. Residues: CASSSTGTSGSSQYF.

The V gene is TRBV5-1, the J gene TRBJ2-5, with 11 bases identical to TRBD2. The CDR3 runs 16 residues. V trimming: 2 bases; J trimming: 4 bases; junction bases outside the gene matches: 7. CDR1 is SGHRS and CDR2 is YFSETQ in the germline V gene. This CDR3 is CASSLASSGGAETQYF. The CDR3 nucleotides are TGCGCCAGCAGCTTAGCGAGTAGCGGGGGGGCAGAGACCCAGTACTTC.

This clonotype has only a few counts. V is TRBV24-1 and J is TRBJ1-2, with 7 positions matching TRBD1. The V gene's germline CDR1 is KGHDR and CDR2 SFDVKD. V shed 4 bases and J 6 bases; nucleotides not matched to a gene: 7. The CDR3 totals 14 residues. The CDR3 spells CATSDVDRAHGYTF. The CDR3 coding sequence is TGTGCCACCAGTGACGTCGACAGGGCCCATGGCTACACCTTC.

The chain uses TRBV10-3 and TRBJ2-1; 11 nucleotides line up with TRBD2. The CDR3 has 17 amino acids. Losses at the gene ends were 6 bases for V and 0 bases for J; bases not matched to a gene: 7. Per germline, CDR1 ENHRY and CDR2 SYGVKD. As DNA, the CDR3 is TGTGCCATCAGGGTAGCGGGGGGGACGAGCTCCTACAATGAGCAGTTCTTC. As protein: CAIRVAGGTSSYNEQFF.

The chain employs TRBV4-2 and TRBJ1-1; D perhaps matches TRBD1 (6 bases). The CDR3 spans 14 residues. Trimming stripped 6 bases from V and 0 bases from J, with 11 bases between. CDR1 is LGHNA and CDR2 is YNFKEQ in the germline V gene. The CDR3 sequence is CASRRQGMNTEAFF. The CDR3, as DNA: TGTGCCAGCAGACGTCAGGGGATGAACACTGAAGCTTTCTTT.